This T cell receptor (beta chain) was observed in a study of blood T cell repertoires in COVID-19. The overall study: Sites across the United States, Italy and Spain contributed samples from acute and convalescent COVID-19. T cells, B-cell-depleted T cells, or PBMCs supplied cDNA or gDNA.

Per the authors' pipeline: Quantification of nucleated cells was approximated via reference gene primer amplification. The method was immunoSEQ multiplex PCR; TCRdb's version includes in-frame clones alone and lacks a portion of them. V, J and clone size are those of that table, while D and trimming were read from the DNA. The sample holds 250,000 to 300,000 clones; roughly 85% are singletons and the top ten take less than 6.5%. The sequence came from a man aged 50-59 years with active or convalescent COVID-19. Sequences were obtained from peripheral blood.

The CDR3 sequence is CASLDRSTEKLFF. The CDR3 DNA reads TGTGCCAGTCTGGACAGGTCTACCGAAAAACTGTTTTTT. This chain uses TRBV6-6 with TRBJ1-4; the match to TRBD1 covers 7 bases. With V trimmed by 9 bases and J by 8 bases, 9 bases remained unmatched. This CDR3 is 13 amino acids long. The germline gives CDR1 MNHNY, CDR2 SVGAGI (reference sequence).